This TCR beta chain came from a study of T-cell reconstitution after alpha-beta-depleted transplantation in children. Overall study findings and caveats: In patients about two months after transplant, alpha-beta T cells reportedly arose from several hundred expanded graft clones. T cells produced anew were the main source of T-cell counts and diversity one year after transplant. After transplant, high TCRbeta diversity at day 60 in some patients arose from surviving recipient T cells and thymic progenitors.

The CDR3 spans 12 residues. Trimming removed 4 bases from V and 7 bases from J, with 7 bases in between. The germline CDR1 and CDR2 sequences are SGHTA and FQGTGA. The TCRbeta library was prepared with unique molecular identifiers. Each CDR3 protein is one row after TCRdb ran MiXCR on the PCR reads. The sample has 900,000 or so distinct CDR3 sequences; 15% to 20% are singletons. This clonotype was observed a handful of times. Its antigen is not known. The input for sequencing was PBMCs, mostly from graft donor cells, taken 360 days after TCRalphabeta/CD19-depleted stem cell transplant. The J gene is TRBJ2-2, the V gene TRBV7-3; no clear D. The sequence derives from a male patient younger than 18 who had a stem cell transplant for acute lymphoblastic leukemia, so the T cells may come from the graft donor. The CDR3 protein is CASSSAVGELFF. The CDR3 bases are TGTGCCAGCAGCTCGGCCGTCGGGGAGCTGTTTTTT. Variable domain in full (rest from reference TRBV7-3 and TRBJ2-2): GAGVSQTPSNKVTEKGKYVELRCDPISGHTALYWYRQSLGQGPEFLIYFQGTGAADDSGLPNDRFFAVRPEGSVSTLKIQRTERGDSAVYLCASSSAVGELFFGEGSRLTVL.